These 10 T cell receptor beta chains were all obtained from the same sample, sequenced in a study of blood T cell repertoires in COVID-19. This table comes from immunoSEQ multiplex PCR, and its TCRdb copy is limited to in-frame clones, with some not included. This table holds fewer than 250,000 clones, 75% to 90% found once. The sample comprised peripheral blood. Every receptor here comes from a young man with COVID-19, enrolled during active disease.

The rearrangement links TRBV24-1 to TRBJ2-2, with D uncertain. CDR1 is KGHDR, CDR2 SFDVKD, per germline. V lost 3 bases and J lost 7, with 5 bases in between. CDR3 length: 12 amino acids. CDR3 amino acids: CATSDPYGELFF. DNA for the CDR3: TGTGCCACCAGTGATCCGTACGGGGAGCTGTTTTTT.

The gene calls are TRBV2 and TRBJ1-1; D uncertain. This CDR3 region has 13 residues. Germline lookup yields CDR1 SNHLY and CDR2 FYNNEI. Deletions cut 3 bases from V and 1 base from J, with 6 bases between. CDR3 region: CASSDGRNTEAFF. The DNA for the CDR3 is TGTGCCAGCAGTGATGGGAGGAACACTGAAGCTTTCTTT.

The chain links TRBV19 to TRBJ2-7, with 10 bases identical to TRBD1. CDR1 and CDR2 (germline): LNHDA, SQIVND (reference sequence). The V and J ends lost 3 bases and 4 bases, in that order; junction bases with no gene match: 6. CDR3 length: 15 residues. In nucleotides, the CDR3 is TGTGCCAGTAGTATTCGGGACAGGGGTAGGTACGAGCAGTACTTC. Translated: CASSIRDRGRYEQYF.

This clone was observed a single time. The rearrangement uses TRBV10-3 and TRBJ1-2, with a possible D match to TRBD1 (5 bases). Trimming cost V 3 bases and J 10 bases, with 15 bases left between them. The germline CDR1 and CDR2 sequences are ENHRY and SYGVKD. This CDR3 region has 13 residues. The CDR3 reads CAISEGGVPTYTF. In nucleotides, the CDR3 is TGTGCCATCAGTGAAGGAGGGGTTCCAACCTACACCTTC.

V and J are TRBV19 and TRBJ1-1, with a possible D match to TRBD1 (5 bases). The CDR3 extends over 14 amino acids. CDR1 is LNHDA and CDR2 is SQIVND in the germline V gene (reference sequence). V lost 5 bases and J 5 bases, leaving 15 bases between the germline ends. In nucleotides, the CDR3 is TGTGCCAGTAGTTCCGCTCTAGGGGAAACTGAAGCTTTCTTT. As protein: CASSSALGETEAFF.

The chain links TRBV7-2 to TRBJ1-4; D remains unclear. This CDR3 comprises 14 residues. Germline CDR1 reads SGHTA; CDR2 reads FQGNSA. Between the trimmed V and J ends, which lost 1 base and 10 bases, there was a span of 13 bases. The CDR3 DNA sequence: TGTGCCAGCAGCTTAGAAGGATCACGGGGAAAACTGTTTTTT. Residues: CASSLEGSRGKLFF. Full variable domain (rest looked up from reference TRBV7-2 and TRBJ1-4): GAGVSQSPSNKVTEKGKDVELRCDPISGHTALYWYRQSLGQGLEFLIYFQGNSAPDKSGLPSDRFSAERTGGSVSTLTIQRTQQEDSAVYLCASSLEGSRGKLFFGSGTQLSVL.

The chain employs TRBV18 and TRBJ2-1; D is uncertain. Trimming stripped 0 bases from V and 2 bases from J, with 11 bases between. The CDR3 loop spans 16 amino acids. The V gene's germline CDR1 is KGHSH and CDR2 LQKENI. CDR3 loop: CASSPPVNRPYNEQFF. CDR3 DNA sequence: TGTGCCAGCTCACCACCGGTTAACAGACCCTACAATGAGCAGTTCTTC.

The chain is built from TRBV5-4 and TRBJ1-1; D perhaps matches TRBD1 (5 bases). V lost 4 bases, J lost 1 base, and 17 bases lay in between. The CDR3 contains 16 residues. Germline V gives CDR1 SGHNT, CDR2 YYREEE (reference sequence). The CDR3 bases are TGTGCCAGCAGCCTCGGGGGAAGTTGGGGGAACACTGAAGCTTTCTTT. Translated, it gives CASSLGGSWGNTEAFF. Full variable domain (remainder filled in from reference TRBV5-4 and TRBJ1-1): ETGVTQSPTHLIKTRGQQVTLRCSSQSGHNTVSWYQQALGQGPQFIFQYYREEENGRGNFPPRFSGLQFPNYSSELNVNALELDDSALYLCASSLGGSWGNTEAFFGQGTRLTVV.

V gene TRBV28 combines with J gene TRBJ2-7; D call uncertain. Germline V gives CDR1 MDHEN, CDR2 SYDVKM. Trimming removed 5 bases from V and 3 bases from J, with 5 bases in between. The CDR3 consists of 11 residues. The CDR3 nucleotides are TGTGCCAGCAGTCGAGTCTACGAGCAGTACTTC. It codes for CASSRVYEQYF.

The chain carries TRBV18 and TRBJ1-1; D not resolved. Germline CDR1 KGHSH, CDR2 LQKENI. V dropped 2 bases and J dropped 0 bases, with 13 bases sitting between them. This CDR3 is 16 amino acids long. This CDR3 reads CASSPATLNMNTEAFF. The CDR3 DNA sequence: TGTGCCAGCTCACCAGCGACTCTAAACATGAACACTGAAGCTTTCTTT.